This T cell receptor (beta chain) was recorded in a study of regulatory T cells in long-lasting Graves disease (dated by TCRdb to the early 2020s). About the investigation overall: Patients with newly diagnosed Graves' disease had been on antithyroid drugs for under 3 months. TCR sequencing covered some 13 persistent and some 20 newly diagnosed Graves' disease patients, some 35 samples in total. Patients with persistent Graves' disease were compared with patients with newly diagnosed Graves' disease using TCR sequencing and RNA sequencing of peripheral blood. The study was conducted in China and was registered as a clinical trial. Broad study findings and their caveats: Sequencing and analysis were restricted to the TCR beta chain. Preferential use of TRBV28, TRBJ1-2 and TRBJ2-5 was observed in persistent disease, whereas TRBV20-1 and TRBJ2-1 were favored in newly diagnosed disease. The small sample size was acknowledged by the authors as a limitation that may reduce accuracy. Persistent patients shared more public clonotypes among themselves (around 2,500) than newly diagnosed patients did (approximately 870). Persistent Graves' disease patients showed lower TCR Shannon entropy and fewer highly expanded clones than newly diagnosed patients, suggesting clonal expansion. The study examined only peripheral blood because the primary lesion, thyroid tissue, could not be accessed.

The library was prepared using multiplex PCR. TCRdb lists the instrument as Illumina HiSeq 4000. CDR3 regions were amplified by Arm-PCR with iRepertoire HTBI primers to construct TCR beta libraries. Gel purification was performed on PCR products prior to sequencing. The authors' pipeline ran thus. Gene usage analysis of CDR3 amino acid clonotypes used the 62 TRBV and more than 13 TRBJ segments found across samples. Filtered high-quality paired reads were merged into contigs using COPE and FqMerger. BLAST was used to align contigs to the IMGT TRBV, TRBD and TRBJ reference genes, and CDR3 was defined following IMGT. Any clonotype with a frequency above 0.1% was counted as a highly expanded clone. Shannon entropy served as the measure of repertoire diversity, while the Gini coefficient captured V-J evenness. A clonotype was considered public if more than one individual shared it. The public reads were run again by TCRdb, first through fastp at Q25 and then through MiXCR, and only productive beta chains were kept. Entries that share a CDR3 protein sequence are merged under the most common genes and DNA. The V and J calls and clone size come from TCRdb's table, not from the authors' own analysis. The sample has about 350,000 distinct CDR3 sequences on record, roughly 15% of them singletons. The ten biggest clones cover about 19% of the sample.

Looking up the germline V gene yields CDR1 ENHRY and CDR2 SYGVKD. The CDR3 covers 16 residues, taking in both the cysteine and the phenylalanine. Just the 48-base CDR3 DNA is kept, in frame starting at base 1. V is cut back by 6 bases and J by 4 bases, with 10 bases in the junction unmatched. Remarks on this clonotype: Its cognate antigen has yet to be identified. Base qualities are not at hand, and no much larger clone is one base apart.

The meaning of the sample's time point label: newly diagnosed GD, antithyroid drugs for less than 3 months. RNA was extracted from PBMCs in TRIzol for both TCR sequencing and RNA sequencing. Graves' disease was diagnosed according to American Thyroid Association guidelines. Recruitment of patients was carried out at an endocrinology department in Xi'an, China. Each patient gave approximately 10 milliliters of peripheral blood, collected in an EDTA anticoagulant tube. PBMCs were isolated by Ficoll Paque Plus density gradient separation without further T cell sorting. An Agilent 2100 Bioanalyzer and agarose gel were used to check RNA quality, and a NanoDrop 2000 was used to measure RNA concentration. The sample was also linked to a second study, of T cells in Graves' hyperthyroidism and ophthalmopathy. As described in the second report: Graves' hyperthyroidism was defined as stable when no progression to ophthalmopathy occurred over 18 months of follow-up. The hyperthyroidism patients were between 18 and 65 years old and newly diagnosed, with a disease duration of less than 2 months. Patients with uncontrolled infections, other autoimmune diseases, pregnancy or lactation were excluded. Diagnoses relied on clinical symptoms, serum thyroxine and TRAb, thyroid ultrasound and orbital computed tomography. A first-round RT-PCR of the TCR CDR3 used the HTBI primer set with the Qiagen OneStep RT-PCR kit. Most expanded thyroid clonotypes (frequency above 0.001) were also detected in blood, suggesting blood repertoires may reflect thyroid immune responses. A model built on a 13 V-J signature distinguished ophthalmopathy from stable hyperthyroidism, reaching about 89% sensitivity and 81.08% specificity in cross-validation and 80%/75% in testing. In validation, the model predicted progression to ophthalmopathy a median of around six months before onset, with approximately 68% sensitivity and just under 75% specificity. To identify TCR V-J signatures that set the groups apart, the researchers used a discovery cohort of about a hundred patients, made up of roughly 45 with Graves' ophthalmopathy and 57 with stable Graves' hyperthyroidism. Prospective prediction of ophthalmopathy was tested in an independent validation cohort consisting of some 18 hyperthyroidism patients and about 17 patients who later progressed to ophthalmopathy. For training and testing, the 95 to 100 patients in the discovery cohort were randomly divided in a 7:3 ratio. In addition, the study compared T-cell repertoires in thyroid tissue and in blood from several Graves' hyperthyroidism patients. After blood sampling, hyperthyroidism patients were treated with methimazole at a starting dose of 30 mg daily, and ophthalmopathy patients were treated with high-dose intravenous methylprednisolone. Libraries were constructed in a second round of multiplex PCR, after which size selection and purification were performed. Sequencing of the libraries was done on an Illumina HiSeq2000 using paired-end 100 bp reads. SOAPnuke was used to process the raw data, removing reads that contained adapters or uncalled bases, had a mean Phred below 15, or lacked an exact match to the constant primer or identifier. COPE v1.2.5 was used to merge high-quality paired reads, and clonotypes were defined as unique nucleotide sequences. MiTCR v1.1 was used to align the clonotypes against IMGT TRBV, TRBD and TRBJ reference segments. Only V-J combinations with frequency above 0.0001, covering roughly 99% of repertoires, were analysed. A TCS score was defined as the ratio of F50 (clonal expansion) to E x V (chaos), with BLOSUM62-based TCRdist applied between CDR3 peptides within each V-J. Welch's t-statistics and random forest reduced around 520 V-J features to some 14, which were used in a naive Bayes classifier (R e1071). Sample size was not statistically predetermined, and investigators were not blinded to group allocation. The paper reports TCR Vbeta CDR3 sequencing of approximately 130 peripheral blood samples: 43 ophthalmopathy, fewer than 80 hyperthyroidism and approximately 17 progressor patients.

This clonotype was obtained from a woman between 18 and 29 years old with Graves disease. Donor details come from another sample of the same person, matched by shared clones. The rearrangement combines TRBV10-3 with TRBJ1-3, and TRBD1 matches 9 of the central bases. Sample: peripheral blood mononuclear cells (PBMCs), taken at new diagnosis, from a patient treated with antithyroid drugs. The DNA is TGTGCCATCAGCCCACAGGGGGCAACTGTGGGAAACACCATATATTTT. This is translated as CAISPQGATVGNTIYF.